This TCR beta chain comes out of a study of shared clonotypes between healthy human individuals (dated by TCRdb to 2020 to 2021). As for the study more broadly: The cohort comprised a couple of women and three men aged 18 to 49 years. For each donor, three plates each were used for CD4 naive and CD4 memory, two plates were used for CD8 naive, and one plate was used for CD8 memory. To estimate repertoire size and how much clonotype sharing occurs between individuals, the study deeply sequenced the blood TCR repertoires of several healthy adults. Different laboratories and diverse techniques were used to prepare libraries and sequence TCR repertoires, to increase sequencing depth and limit assay-specific biases. Each donor's leukapheresis produced roughly between roughly 0.94 and 9.5 billion PBMCs.

Summary of the overall study and its limitations: Compared with non-shared clonotypes, clonotypes shared by all four sorted-subset donors had higher generation probabilities. Incomplete sequencing was indicated by rarefaction of sorted-subset datasets, despite the large sequencing depth. Sampling was limited to blood, and TCR repertoires in tissue likely differ from TCR repertoires in blood. Sharing across a handful of donors was observed for about 5% of naive CD4, 3.5% of naive CD8, about 2.3% of memory CD4, and 0.4% of memory CD8 clonotypes. The genetic and exposure-history diversity represented was limited by the small number of donors. Pairwise subsampling indicated that sequencing depth was expected to affect the degree of clonotype sharing among donors. Larger estimated clonotype richness was generally found for naive subsets than for memory subsets.

Using the deep immunoSEQ assay, TCR CDR3 regions were amplified from genomic DNA by multiplex PCR. Genomic DNA extracted from each cell subset was distributed evenly over all wells of several immunoSEQ 96-well plates, and each plate served as one replicate. Each replicate PCR for sorted subsets received around 200 ng genomic DNA, equal to about 30,000 T cell genomes. Purified libraries were measured with a Qubit 3.0 fluorometer, size-checked on a Bioanalyzer 2100, and measured again with the KAPA Library Quantification kit. Every immunoSEQ 96-well plate was sequenced on a separate single-read 150-cycle Illumina NextSeq 550 flow cell. Per the original workflow: Because the immunoSEQ output held only junctional sequences and lacked quality scores, the filtering could not match the filtering applied to full-length reads. Sequences were annotated with PyIR, a Python wrapper for IgBLAST v1.9, using IMGT germline references to assign V/J genes and CDR3. Reads with weak V/J assignments (E-value above 1e-6), missing CDR3, stop codons, out-of-frame junctions, or ambiguous translated residues were removed. V3J clonotypes were defined as sequences sharing the same inferred V gene, J gene, and CDR3 amino acid sequence. Percentage overlap between repertoires was calculated by dividing the number of shared unique clonotypes by the size of the smaller repertoire. RTK rarefaction, the Chao1 estimator, and Recon v2.1 estimates of unobserved clonotypes were used to assess repertoire richness. Generation probabilities for all TCRbeta clonotypes obtained by the gDNA method from several donors were computed using OLGA. The source is immuneACCESS, and TCRdb retained only in-frame sequences with V and J called. Part of the clones is not carried over; for the studies checked, unresolved V genes explain less than half of this, and the remainder is unexplained. V and J calls and clone size are copied from that table; D and trimming were computed from the DNA. In all, the sample holds 550,000 to 800,000 clones, and less than 95% of those were seen once. 30% to 40% of the sample is in the top ten clones.

From V the trimming removes 5 bases and from J it removes 0 bases, while the gene matches leave 5 bases of the junction unaccounted for. CDR1 and CDR2, per the germline V gene, are SNHLY and FYNNEI. The cysteine opens and the phenylalanine closes a CDR3 of 17 amino acids. This entry keeps only the CDR3 DNA: 51 bases, framed from base 1. The donors were healthy, HIV-negative adults with no recently reported acute infections or vaccinations. Every donor was a Caucasian adult living in Nashville, Tennessee, USA. CD8 memory samples were composed of magnetically selected CD45RO+ cells combined with CCR7-negative CD45RA+ effector memory (TemRA) cells. After blood collection by leukapheresis, PBMCs were isolated using Ficoll-Histopaque density gradient centrifugation and then cryopreserved in the vapor phase of liquid nitrogen. Analytical flow cytometry was used to check the purity and quantity of each magnetically sorted T cell population. Each sorted fraction had its genomic DNA isolated and then quantified by UV absorbance on a Nanodrop 2000c.

This clone showed up just once. It has no known antigen specificity. No qualities accompany the bases; no much larger clone lies one base away. This receptor was identified in a man younger than 35 in good health. Some clones in this sample may be carry-over from other donors' samples. Sequenced sample: memory CD8+ T cells from PBMCs. According to the study, the label for this sample's cell subset or site signals: CD45RO+ cells pooled with CCR7-negative TemRA cells. The chain joins TRBV2 to TRBJ2-5; TRBD2 agrees with 14 junctional bases. CDR3 region: CASSTRLAGGYQETQYF. The DNA reads TGTGCCAGCAGTACCCGACTAGCGGGAGGGTACCAAGAGACCCAGTACTTC.